This T cell receptor (beta chain) stems from a study of T cells in Graves' hyperthyroidism and ophthalmopathy (dated by TCRdb to between 2019 and 2020). With regard to the full study: Peripheral blood was sampled at the time of initial diagnosis, prior to any treatment. To identify TCR V-J signatures that set the groups apart, the researchers used a discovery cohort of 90 to 100 patients, made up of under 50 with Graves' ophthalmopathy and 57 with stable Graves' hyperthyroidism. Prospective prediction of ophthalmopathy was tested in an independent validation cohort of about 19 hyperthyroidism patients and some 17 patients who later progressed to ophthalmopathy. The roughly 100 discovery patients were randomly divided into training and test sets at a 7:3 ratio. In addition, the study compared T-cell repertoires in thyroid tissue and in blood from about 6 Graves' hyperthyroidism patients. Following sampling, methimazole starting at 30 mg daily was given to hyperthyroidism patients, and high-dose intravenous methylprednisolone was given to ophthalmopathy patients. According to the paper, TCR Vbeta CDR3 sequencing was carried out on approximately 140 peripheral blood samples, which came from approximately 43 ophthalmopathy, around 75 hyperthyroidism and 17 progressor patients. The paper's findings and limits, for the study overall: No statistical method was used to set the sample size in advance, and investigators knew the group allocation. During validation, the model predicted progression to ophthalmopathy a median of around six months ahead of onset, with almost 71% sensitivity and 72.22% specificity. Blood samples also contained most of the expanded thyroid clonotypes (frequency above 0.001), which suggests that blood repertoires may reflect thyroid immune responses. A 13 V-J signature model separated ophthalmopathy from stable hyperthyroidism, with about 88% sensitivity and 81% to 82% specificity in cross-validation and 80%/75% in testing.

There are many counts of this clonotype. The antigen it binds to is not known. Base qualities are missing; no much larger clone stands one base away. Amplification of TCR beta CDR3 regions was carried out from RNA transcripts. The first round of RT-PCR for the TCR CDR3 was performed with the HTBI primer set and the Qiagen OneStep RT-PCR kit. Libraries were constructed in a second round of multiplex PCR, after which size selection and purification were performed. Sequencing of the libraries was done on an Illumina HiSeq2000 using paired-end 100 bp reads. On the authors' methods: Raw data were processed with SOAPnuke, discarding reads with adapters, uncalled bases, mean Phred below 15, or no exact constant-primer or identifier match. High-quality paired reads were merged with COPE v1.2.5, and unique nucleotide sequences were defined as clonotypes. MiTCR v1.1 was used to align the clonotypes against IMGT TRBV, TRBD and TRBJ reference segments. Analysis was restricted to V-J combinations with a frequency above 0.0001, which covered roughly 99% of repertoires. A TCS score was defined as the ratio between F50 (clonal expansion) and ExV (chaos), using BLOSUM62-based TCRdist between CDR3 peptides within each V-J. Welch's t-statistics and random forest reduced around 510 V-J features to about 12, which were used in a naive Bayes classifier (R e1071). TCRdb handled the public reads itself, with Q25 trimming in fastp and clone calling in MiXCR, and kept productive beta chains. Each CDR3 protein gets just one entry, which takes the most common genes and DNA from the rows behind it. Clone size and V and J calls follow TCRdb, not the original study. The sample table lists hundreds of thousands of distinct CDR3 sequences, roughly 13% of them with a count of one. The ten largest clones capture roughly 24% of the sample.

The V and J ends are trimmed by 6 bases and 1 base, leaving 19 bases between them. CDR1 is given as DFQATT and CDR2 as SNEGSKA, both from the germline V gene (reference sequence). The CDR3 numbers 16 residues from cysteine through phenylalanine. The CDR3 DNA has 48 bases and is translated from base 1. A patient counted as having stable Graves' hyperthyroidism if no progression to ophthalmopathy occurred over 18 months of follow-up. The hyperthyroidism patients were between 18 and 65 years old and newly diagnosed, with a disease duration of less than 2 months. Patients with uncontrolled infections, other autoimmune diseases, pregnancy or lactation were excluded. Clinical symptoms, serum thyroxine and TRAb, thyroid ultrasound, and orbital computed tomography formed the basis for the diagnoses. Ficoll-Paque density gradient centrifugation was used to isolate PBMCs from about 9 ml of fresh peripheral blood. Trizol reagent was used to extract total RNA, and RNA quality was then checked on an Agilent 2100 Bioanalyzer.

The receptor comes from a woman aged 25 to 39 with Graves' hyperthyroidism. The V gene is TRBV20-1 and the J gene is TRBJ2-1, with a weak D call of TRBD2 (6 bases match). Sequencing was done on a sample of blood. The CDR3 reads CSASKTGVGSYNEQFF. The bases read TGCAGTGCCAGCAAAACGGGAGTCGGATCCTACAATGAGCAGTTCTTC.